This T cell receptor beta chain was captured in a study of regulatory T cells in long-lasting Graves disease. CDR1 LGHNA and CDR2 YNFKEQ come from the germline V gene. The CDR3 runs 15 residues. V was shortened by 3 bases and J by 4 bases, with 13 bases between the two germline ends. The time point denotes: persistent/refractory GD, antithyroid drugs over 5 years with positive TRAb. TCR sequences were obtained from RNA taken from PBMCs. This clonotype has a handful of counts. HTBI primers from iRepertoire and Arm-PCR of CDR3 regions yielded the TCR beta libraries. From the multiplex PCR reads, TCRdb called clonotypes with MiXCR, one entry per CDR3 protein. Of 650,000 to 850,000 distinct CDR3 sequences listed, approximately 29% are singletons.

Sequenced here: peripheral blood mononuclear cells (PBMCs), sampled when the disease was refractory, from a patient treated with antithyroid drugs. The TCR was taken from a female donor with Graves disease. The chain joins TRBV4-2 to TRBJ1-3, with D possibly matching TRBD1 (5 bases). CDR3 residues: CASSQRGVPGNTIYF. CDR3 DNA: TGTGCCAGCAGCCAGAGAGGGGTCCCCGGAAACACCATATATTTT.